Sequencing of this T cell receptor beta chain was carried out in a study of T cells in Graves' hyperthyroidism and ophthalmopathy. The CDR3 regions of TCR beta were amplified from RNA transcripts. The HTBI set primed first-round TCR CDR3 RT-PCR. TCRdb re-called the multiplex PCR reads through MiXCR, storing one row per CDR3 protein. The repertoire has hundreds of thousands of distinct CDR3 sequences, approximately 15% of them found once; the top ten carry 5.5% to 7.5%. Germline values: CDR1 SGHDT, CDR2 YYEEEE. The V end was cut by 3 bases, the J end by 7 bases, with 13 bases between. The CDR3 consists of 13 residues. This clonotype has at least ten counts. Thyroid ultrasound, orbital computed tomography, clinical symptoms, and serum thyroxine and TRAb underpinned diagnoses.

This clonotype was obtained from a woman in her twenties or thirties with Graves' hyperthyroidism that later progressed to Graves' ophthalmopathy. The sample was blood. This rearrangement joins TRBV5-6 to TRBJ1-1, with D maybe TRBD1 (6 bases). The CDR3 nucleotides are TGTGCCAGCAGCTCGAGGGACACCGGTGAAGCTTTCTTT. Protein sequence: CASSSRDTGEAFF. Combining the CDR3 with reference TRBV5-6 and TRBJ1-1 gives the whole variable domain DAGVTQSPTHLIKTRGQQVTLRCSPKSGHDTVSWYQQALGQGPQFIFQYYEEEERQRGNFPDRFSGHQFPNYSSELNVNALLLGDSALYLCASSSRDTGEAFFGQGTRLTVV.